The sequence of this T cell receptor (beta chain) was determined in a study of cytomegalovirus exposure and HLA in healthy donors (TCRdb year 2017). Context from the whole study: In an earlier analysis of some 610 of the donors, around 300 Gb of sequence data and some 100 million unique TCR beta sequences from about 190 million T cells were reported. Donor age, sex, ethnicity and CMV serostatus were compiled together with the repertoire data. Along with the approximately 670-subject first cohort, a separate validation cohort of around 110 different subjects was used. Typing coverage varied by locus: roughly 629-640 donors for A, B, C, DRB1 and DQB1; roughly 560 for DQA1; approximately 610 for DPA1; approximately 450 for DPB1. Among around 400 genotyped donors of the cohort, an average of 235,054 unique TCR beta nucleotide sequences were sequenced per donor, roughly 20% of them non-productive. In the later analysis, no new phenotypic data were used to find candidate immune exposures; instead, reliance was placed on TCR beta sequences and their occurrence across donors. Because of strong linkage in the cohort, four to six DR-DQ haplotypes were treated as single units for association and clustering. The study was designed to test whether signatures of past pathogen exposure could be identified by cataloging public T cell receptors. Among the roughly 370 genotyped donors, 81% belonged to the genetic ancestry cluster associated with self-reported Caucasian donors. A later genetic analysis used genome-wide SNP genotypes for about three fifths of the 666 donors, treating that subset as a discovery cohort. The T cell repertoires of 550 to 850 subjects were profiled by immunosequencing and related to cytomegalovirus serostatus. HLA typing included class I and class II loci at four-digit resolution. To predict cytomegalovirus infection status, the study brought together high-throughput TCR immunosequencing, statistical association of individual TCRs with disease status, and machine learning. Every discovery cohort repertoire had been produced on one sequencing platform. An earlier analysis of 500 to 750 of the donors applied high-throughput TCR beta sequencing to assess whether each TCR beta V gene segment acted as functional or pseudogenic. Roughly 300 gigabases of sequencing data and around 80 million unique TCR sequences made up an early release that covered several hundred HLA-typed donors. In a later analysis, previously published TCR beta repertoires from 600 to 850 donors were re-analyzed and high-resolution HLA genotyping was added so that TCR occurrence patterns could be studied. Overall results and qualifications from the work: When HLA alleles, especially DR and DQ, strongly co-occurred, attributing TCR associations to individual alleles was difficult. Several of the top co-occurrence clusters appeared to be linked to parvovirus B19, influenza, CMV and Epstein-Barr virus, according to a later analysis. The study gave a list of about 160 TCR beta chains associated with cytomegalovirus. V-gene and J-gene trimming of TCR beta chains was associated with a missense DCLRE1C variant in a later genetic analysis, and the association was replicated in an independent cohort. Linkage disequilibrium might explain the correlated functional status among segregating V segments, but an unknown experimental factor could not be excluded. According to a later analysis, TCR association rates differed among HLA loci, with DRB1 alleles showing the most associated TCRs and HLA-C alleles showing the fewest. Immune exposure information for the cohort was limited to CMV serostatus. In a later genetic analysis, fewer N-insertions in productive TCRs were reported among donors in an Asian-associated ancestry cluster than the 666-donor mean. A few of the identified cytomegalovirus-associated TCR beta chains were confirmed in vitro to be specific for cytomegalovirus antigens. The earlier analysis of approximately 590 of the donors excluded approximately 17 rarely observed V segments, including chromosome 9 orphons, because counts were too low. A cluster of highly shared sequence variants was judged likely to be a technical artifact of the sequencing pipeline. In a later analysis, HLA-associated TCR beta chains were found to be more clonally expanded and to have lower generation probabilities than equally common non-associated chains. Presence/absence analyses assumed roughly uniform sequencing depth across donors, an assumption that may not hold. It was suggested by the authors that the approach could potentially be generalized to other disease states and immunological phenotypes. In an earlier analysis of 587 of the donors, most TCR beta V segments were observed in productive rearrangements about 90% or about 30% of the time, broadly matching IMGT annotations. A further reported finding was that TCR beta sequences accurately predicted the HLA-A and HLA-B alleles for most subjects in the first cohort. In a later analysis, about 16,000 TCR beta sequences were associated with specific HLA alleles at a false discovery rate of 0.05. Most TCR sequences were observed very rarely across donors, whereas some public TCRs were present in many individuals. Only TCR beta chains were sequenced in this cohort, and the absence of alpha or paired-chain data limited detectable features. Because HLA typing was missing for some donors at each locus, association tests included only the typed subset. In both the original and validation cohorts, the classifier was reported to diagnose cytomegalovirus status with high specificity and sensitivity. In a later analysis, most CMV-associated TCR beta chains were found to appear HLA-restricted, with HLA associations seemingly driven largely by CMV exposure.

A remark on this clone: It has no known antigen specificity.

The cohort comprised approximately 700 healthy bone marrow donors. All cohort members were sampled while nominally healthy, although unrecorded immune exposures were likely present. The donor was CMV seronegative and was included in the group of several hundred seronegative cohort members. A peripheral blood sample was provided by each donor, and peripheral blood mononuclear cells were used for TCR beta sequencing. The Qiagen DNeasy Blood Extraction Kit was used to extract genomic DNA from the blood cell samples. The library was obtained by the immunoSEQ multiplex PCR assay. For the multiplex PCR, a mixture combining 60 forward primers for TCR Vbeta segments and 13 reverse primers for TCR Jbeta segments was used. Amplification of the CDR3 region of rearranged TCR beta genes was performed with a multiplex PCR assay on genomic DNA. On the Illumina HiSeq System, the amplified TCR beta libraries were sequenced as 87-base-pair reads. As for the original processing: A later analysis counted tens of millions of unique TCR beta chains across the 650 to 800 repertoires, and 9.5 million to 11 million of these chains were shared by at least two donors. Raw reads were error-corrected and collapsed into unique sequences by a nearest-neighbor algorithm in which closely related sequences were merged to remove PCR and sequencing errors. Alignment of CDR3 sequences to IMGT reference sequences was used to assign V, D and J gene segments. Each retained sequence needed at least a six-nucleotide match to both a V gene segment and a J gene segment. A rearrangement counted as productive if the CDR3 had no stop codons and remained in frame with V and J, and every other rearrangement counted as non-productive. Following IMGT convention, CDR3 was defined as the stretch from the second conserved V-encoded cysteine up to the conserved J-encoded phenylalanine. The earlier analysis of some 540 of the donors excluded any sequence lacking an unambiguous match to a single V gene segment. In an earlier analysis of approximately 610 of the donors, V segments were called functional above 56.7% productive rearrangements and were called segregating when the between-donor standard deviation exceeded 5%. To diagnose cytomegalovirus status from the catalog of TCR beta chain sequences, a statistical classification framework was built. In a later analysis, V and J genes were assigned by comparing TCR nucleotide sequences against IMGT/GENE-DB human TR gene sequences. The TCRdist pipeline was used in a later analysis to assign CDR3 sequences and most-parsimonious VDJ recombination scenarios. In a later analysis, each TCR beta chain was defined by its CDR3 amino acid sequence together with its V-gene family, and reads lacking a unique V-gene family were excluded. As a way to deal with suspected cross-contamination and a sequencing artifact, a later analysis dropped 450 to 600 nucleotide sequences that were highly shared and had low generation probability. For each public chain, a later analysis derived a clonal expansion index from normalized ranks of inferred template counts within each repertoire. In a later analysis, generation probabilities were computed using a VDJ recombination model fitted to out-of-frame rearrangements, and the results were checked against IGoR. A later analysis scored TCR-TCR, TCR-HLA and TCR-CMV co-occurrence with hypergeometric tests, applying a repertoire-size bias correction to TCR pairs. False discovery rates were estimated in a later analysis by permuting HLA or CMV assignments 20 times. A later analysis grouped co-occurring TCRs with DBSCAN, adding TCRdist sequence similarity when clustering within HLA-allele-positive subsets. For co-occurrence clustering, repertoires with fewer than 30,000 or more than 120,000 public chains were excluded, along with several repertoires with anomalous nucleotide sharing. TCRdb took this table from immuneACCESS and kept in-frame rearrangements with V and J called. Such tables lack part of the clones; where checked against another copy, unresolved V genes explain under half of the gap, and the rest is unexplained. V and J calls and clone size are given by that table; D and trimming were obtained from the DNA. Per the sample table, the count is around 45,000 clones. The ten biggest clones cover more than 1.5% of the sample.

The material sequenced was PBMCs. The sequence was obtained from a woman aged 25 to 39 in good health and CMV-seronegative.

CDR3 sequence: CAWSGGNEQFF. The DNA sequence is TGTGCCTGGAGCGGGGGGAATGAGCAGTTCTTC. The chain couples TRBV30 to TRBJ2-1; 7 bases in the middle match TRBD2. The germline V end is reduced by 3 bases and the J end by 7 bases; junction bases left unmatched: 0. The germline V gene (reference sequence) sets CDR1 to GTSNPN and CDR2 to SVGIG. CDR3 length: 11 amino acids, cysteine to phenylalanine. The entry retains the CDR3 DNA only, 33 bases that are in frame from base 1. Reference TRBV30 and TRBJ2-1 genes cover what lies past the CDR3, so the full variable domain is SQTIHQWPATLVQPVGSPLSLECTVEGTSNPNLYWYRQAAGRGLQLLFYSVGIGQISSEVPQNLSASRPQDRQFILSSKKLLLSDSGFYLCAWSGGNEQFFGPGTRLTVL.